This passage covers 23 T cell receptor beta chains from one sample sequenced in a study of blood T cell repertoires in COVID-19. Method: immunoSEQ multiplex PCR; TCRdb's copy keeps in-frame clones and lacks some. Of approximately 300,000 clones in the sample, roughly 90% were seen once. Sequencing was carried out using PBMCs or T cells enriched from blood (not recorded which). These receptors were taken from a man aged 55-75 years who had recovered from COVID-19.

The count of this clone is one. The rearrangement joins TRBV5-1 to TRBJ1-1, with TRBD1 as a possible D gene (5 bases). CDR3 length equals 16 residues. Germline CDR1 and CDR2: SGHRS and YFSETQ. The V end lost 3 bases, the J end lost 3 bases, and 18 bases lay between the germline ends. The CDR3 loop reads CASSYGMGGGDTEAFF. CDR3 nucleotides: TGCGCCAGCAGCTATGGGATGGGGGGAGGTGACACTGAAGCTTTCTTT.

The rearrangement joins TRBV30 to TRBJ1-4, with a possible D match to TRBD1 (6 bases). Trimming stripped 5 bases from V and 4 bases from J, with 11 bases between. This CDR3 comprises 13 residues. CDR1 and CDR2 (germline): GTSNPN, SVGIG (reference sequence). The chain's CDR3 is CAWGGQFNEKLFF. The CDR3 DNA reads as TGTGCCTGGGGCGGACAGTTTAATGAAAAACTGTTTTTT.

Regarding this clone: Other DNA sequences from this sample encode an identical CDR3 as well. V is TRBV2 and J is TRBJ2-7; D is perhaps TRBD1 (5 bases). This CDR3 has 12 residues. Germline V gene lookup returns CDR1 SNHLY and CDR2 FYNNEI. Trimming shortened V by 4 bases and J by 3 bases, and 7 bases separated the two germline ends. CDR3 amino acids: CASSAQGYEQYF. The CDR3 bases are TGTGCCAGCAGTGCCCAGGGCTACGAGCAGTACTTC.

Worth noting for this clone: Other DNA sequences in the sample encode the same CDR3. The rearrangement links TRBV7-9 to TRBJ1-1; D is uncertain. The V gene's germline CDR1 is SEHNR and CDR2 FQNEAQ (reference sequence). V lost 3 bases and J lost 2, with 7 bases in between. The CDR3 has 13 amino acids. The CDR3 loop reads CASSLSVNTEAFF. The CDR3 nucleotides read TGTGCCAGCAGCTTGTCGGTCAACACTGAAGCTTTCTTT. Looking up the rest from reference TRBV7-9 and TRBJ1-1 gives the full variable domain: DTGVSQNPRHKITKRGQNVTFRCDPISEHNRLYWYRQTLGQGPEFLTYFQNEAQLEKSRLLSDRFSAERPKGSFSTLEIQRTEQGDSAMYLCASSLSVNTEAFFGQGTRLTVV.

This chain links TRBV5-1 with TRBJ2-5, with TRBD2 as a possible D gene (6 bases). Trimming removed 0 bases at V and 4 bases at J, with 10 bases between. The CDR3 length is 14 residues. Germline V lookup: CDR1 SGHRS, CDR2 YFSETQ. CDR3 protein: CASSLAVGGETQYF. The CDR3 DNA sequence: TGCGCCAGCAGCTTGGCCGTGGGAGGAGAGACCCAGTACTTC.

The CDR3 nucleotides read TGCGCCAGTTACAGGGCGACCTACGAGCAGTACTTC. Translated: CASYRATYEQYF. This rearrangement joins TRBV5-1 to TRBJ2-7, with D perhaps TRBD1 (6 bases). The V end was cut by 8 bases, the J end by 2 bases, with 11 bases between. CDR3 size: 12 residues. Germline lookup yields CDR1 SGHRS and CDR2 YFSETQ.

V gene TRBV30 combines with J gene TRBJ1-4, with 9 bases that match TRBD1. The CDR3 totals 16 residues. Unmatched junction bases numbered 8, after V lost 2 bases and J lost 4 bases. Germline V lookup: CDR1 GTSNPN, CDR2 SVGIG (reference sequence). CDR3 amino acids: CAWSPQGTGINEKLFF. CDR3 in DNA: TGTGCCTGGAGTCCCCAAGGGACAGGGATTAATGAAAAACTGTTTTTT.

The chain links TRBV12-3 or TRBV12-4 to TRBJ2-7; 8 bases are a match to TRBD2. V shed 6 bases, J shed 5 bases, and the junction held 6 bases outside the gene matches. This CDR3 has 13 residues. CDR3 protein: CASRERELDEQYF. The DNA of the CDR3 is TGTGCCAGCAGAGAGCGGGAGTTGGACGAGCAGTACTTC.

The chain combines TRBV27 with TRBJ1-6; TRBD1 agrees at 7 bases. Germline CDR1 reads MNHEY; CDR2 reads SMNVEV (reference sequence). The CDR3 is made up of 15 amino acids. V was pared by 0 bases and J by 7 bases, with 3 bases of the junction left unmatched. The CDR3, as DNA: TGTGCCAGCAGTTTATCAGGCAGGGGGAATTCACCCCTCCACTTT. This sequence encodes CASSLSGRGNSPLHF.

This chain connects TRBV5-1 to TRBJ1-5, with a weak D call TRBD1 (5 bases). There are 14 residues in the CDR3. Germline loops: CDR1 SGHRS, CDR2 YFSETQ. V was cut by 0 bases and J by 3 bases, with 7 bases left in between. The CDR3 DNA reads as TGCGCCAGCAGCTTGGGACAGAACAATCAGCCCCAGCATTTT. Translating it yields CASSLGQNNQPQHF.

V gene TRBV9 combines with J gene TRBJ1-1; a possible D gene is TRBD1 (5 bases). This CDR3 is built from 15 residues. Trimming removed 0 bases from V and 4 bases from J, with 13 bases in between. Germline assignment: CDR1 SGDLS and CDR2 YYNGEE. CDR3 bases: TGTGCCAGCAGCGTAGATCCGGGGAGGGGCACTGAAGCTTTCTTT. Translating it yields CASSVDPGRGTEAFF.

The chain has TRBV27 and TRBJ1-2; 8 bases map to TRBD1. Germline CDR1 MNHEY, CDR2 SMNVEV (reference sequence). Trimming took 4 bases from V and 4 from J; bases not matched to a gene: 5. This CDR3 comprises 14 residues. This chain's CDR3 is CASSSPGQGYGYTF. The CDR3 bases are TGTGCCAGCAGTTCCCCCGGACAGGGCTATGGCTACACCTTC.

V and J are TRBV9 and TRBJ1-2; possibly TRBD1 for D (5 bases). The V gene lost 4 bases and the J gene lost 8 bases, with 21 bases spanning the gap. The germline CDR1 and CDR2 sequences are SGDLS and YYNGEE. CDR3 length: 15 residues. DNA of the CDR3: TGTGCCAGCAGCCCGAACCCTCAGGGTTCCATGGGCTACACCTTC. Amino acid sequence: CASSPNPQGSMGYTF. The entire variable domain, with the rest obtained from reference TRBV9 and TRBJ1-2, is as follows: DSGVTQTPKHLITATGQRVTLRCSPRSGDLSVYWYQQSLDQGLQFLIQYYNGEERAKGNILERFSAQQFPDLHSELNLSSLELGDSALYFCASSPNPQGSMGYTFGSGTRLTVV.

The rearrangement joins TRBV19 to TRBJ1-6; TRBD1 agrees at 7 bases. The CDR3 is made up of 17 amino acids. The germline V gene encodes CDR1 LNHDA and CDR2 SQIVND (reference sequence). After removal of 4 bases from V and 6 bases from J, the junction contained 12 bases not matched to a gene. The CDR3 nucleotides read TGTGCCAGTAGTACGAGGGGGACAGAGACGCTTAATTCACCCCTCCACTTT. It translates to CASSTRGTETLNSPLHF.

The V gene is TRBV28, the J gene TRBJ2-5; 8 positions match TRBD1. The length of the CDR3 is 14 residues. Germline trimming cut 3 bases from V and 5 bases from J; bases unmatched to any gene: 5. Per germline, CDR1 MDHEN and CDR2 SYDVKM. CDR3 region: CASSLGQAGETQYF. Here the CDR3 DNA reads TGTGCCAGCAGTTTGGGACAGGCCGGGGAGACCCAGTACTTC.

The chain combines TRBV10-2 with TRBJ2-7; 8 bases agree with TRBD2. This CDR3 contains 15 residues. The germline V gene encodes CDR1 WSHSY and CDR2 SAAADI. V lost 3 bases and J lost 6; bases outside the gene matches: 10. Here the CDR3 DNA reads TGCGCCAGCAGTGATTGGGCTAGCGGGCACGTCGAGCAGTACTTC. Protein sequence: CASSDWASGHVEQYF.

The chain employs TRBV3-1 (or the pseudogene TRBV3-2) and TRBJ2-2; D is possibly TRBD1 (6 bases). Germline CDR1 LGHDT, CDR2 YNNKEL (reference sequence). The CDR3 has 15 residues. V lost 6 bases, J lost 4 bases, and 15 bases lay in between. This CDR3 is CASRTGTPITGELFF. The CDR3 coding sequence is TGTGCCAGCAGGACCGGGACACCAATCACCGGGGAGCTGTTTTTT.

With respect to this clone: Other DNA sequences in the same sample also yield this CDR3. The chain couples TRBV3-1 (or the pseudogene TRBV3-2) to TRBJ2-7; 14 nucleotides agree with TRBD2. J gave up 4 bases and V 6 bases, and 5 bases lay outside the gene matches. Germline loops: CDR1 LGHDT, CDR2 YNNKEL (reference sequence). CDR3 length equals 15 residues. CDR3 protein: CASSPGLAGAYEQYF. The CDR3 DNA sequence: TGTGCCAGCAGTCCGGGACTAGCGGGGGCTTACGAGCAGTACTTC.

V and J are TRBV6-9 and TRBJ1-1; D is possibly TRBD1 (6 bases). The CDR3 totals 15 residues. The ends were cut back, 5 bases at V and 3 bases at J, with 16 bases in the middle. Germline-derived CDR1 and CDR2 are MNHGY and SVAAGI. The CDR3 coding sequence is TGTGCCAGCAGTCCCTCAGGGCCAGGGGACACTGAAGCTTTCTTT. The encoded protein is CASSPSGPGDTEAFF.

This clone was seen once. The chain recombines TRBV29-1 with TRBJ1-1, with a tentative D call TRBD1 (5 bases). In germline, CDR1 is SQVTM, CDR2 ANQGSEA. The CDR3 length is 13 residues. Trimming pared 4 bases from V and 2 bases from J, leaving 11 bases between. The CDR3 protein is CSVADIFNTEAFF. Written as DNA, the CDR3 is TGCAGCGTTGCGGACATTTTTAACACTGAAGCTTTCTTT.

The chain recombines TRBV19 with TRBJ2-5, with D perhaps matching TRBD1 (6 bases). The CDR3 has 13 residues. With 6 bases removed from V and 2 bases from J, the gap between germline ends came to 10 bases. The germline V gene encodes CDR1 LNHDA and CDR2 SQIVND (reference sequence). CDR3 protein: CASRQGQQETQYF. The CDR3 DNA follows: TGTGCCAGTAGACAAGGACAGCAAGAGACCCAGTACTTC.

The chain links TRBV27 to TRBJ1-6; possibly TRBD1 for D (6 bases). Per the germline V gene, CDR1 is MNHEY and CDR2 is SMNVEV (reference sequence). V lost 1 base and J lost 5, with 18 bases in between. The CDR3 runs 18 residues. The DNA of the CDR3 is TGTGCCAGCAGTTTATGGGCGGGGGCGATCGATAATAATTCACCCCTCCACTTT. This codes for CASSLWAGAIDNNSPLHF.

The J gene is TRBJ2-1, the V gene TRBV11-2; D ambiguous. Germline values: CDR1 SGHAT, CDR2 FQNNGV. The germline V and J ends were trimmed by 1 base and 10 bases, with 8 bases remaining between them. This CDR3 spans 12 amino acids. For the CDR3, the DNA is TGTGCCAGCAGCTTAGGGGCCAGGGAGCAGTTCTTC. It encodes CASSLGAREQFF.